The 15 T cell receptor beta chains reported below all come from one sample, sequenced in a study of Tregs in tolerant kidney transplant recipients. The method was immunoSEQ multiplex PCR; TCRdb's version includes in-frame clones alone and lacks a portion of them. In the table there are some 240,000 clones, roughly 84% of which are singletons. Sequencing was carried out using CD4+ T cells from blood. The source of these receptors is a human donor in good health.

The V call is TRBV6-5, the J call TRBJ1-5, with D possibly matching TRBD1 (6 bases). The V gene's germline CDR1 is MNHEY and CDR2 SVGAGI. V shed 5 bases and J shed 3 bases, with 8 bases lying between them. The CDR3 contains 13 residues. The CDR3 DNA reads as TGTGCCAGCAGTGGACAGTACAATCAGCCCCAGCATTTT. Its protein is CASSGQYNQPQHF.

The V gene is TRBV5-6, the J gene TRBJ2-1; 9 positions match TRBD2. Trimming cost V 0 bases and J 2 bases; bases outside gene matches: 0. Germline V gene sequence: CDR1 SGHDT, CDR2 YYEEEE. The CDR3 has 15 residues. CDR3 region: CASSLVAGAYNEQFF. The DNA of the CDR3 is TGTGCCAGCAGCTTGGTAGCGGGAGCCTACAATGAGCAGTTCTTC.

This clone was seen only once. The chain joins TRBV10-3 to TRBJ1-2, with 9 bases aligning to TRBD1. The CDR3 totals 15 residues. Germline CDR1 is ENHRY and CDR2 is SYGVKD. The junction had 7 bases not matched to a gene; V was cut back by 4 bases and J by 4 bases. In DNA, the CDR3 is TGTGCCATCAGTGGCATAACAGGGGGCGCCTATGGCTACACCTTC. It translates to CAISGITGGAYGYTF.

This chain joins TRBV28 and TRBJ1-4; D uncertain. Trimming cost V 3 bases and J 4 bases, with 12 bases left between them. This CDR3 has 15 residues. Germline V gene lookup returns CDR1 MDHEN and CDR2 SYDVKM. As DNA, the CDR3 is TGTGCCAGCAGTTTTCACGGCCTCCGTAATGAAAAACTGTTTTTT. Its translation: CASSFHGLRNEKLFF.

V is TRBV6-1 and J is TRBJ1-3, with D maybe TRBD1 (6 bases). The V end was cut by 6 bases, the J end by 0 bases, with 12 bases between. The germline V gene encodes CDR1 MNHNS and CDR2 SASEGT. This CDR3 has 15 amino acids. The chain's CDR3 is CASRGALSSGNTIYF. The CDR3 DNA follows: TGTGCCAGCAGGGGGGCCCTGAGCTCTGGAAACACCATATATTTT.

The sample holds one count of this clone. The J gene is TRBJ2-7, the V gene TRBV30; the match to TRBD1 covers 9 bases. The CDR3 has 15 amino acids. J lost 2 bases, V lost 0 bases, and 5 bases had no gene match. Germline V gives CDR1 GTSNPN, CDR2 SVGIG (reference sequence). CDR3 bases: TGTGCCTGGAGTGTCGGGACAGGGAGGGCCTACGAGCAGTACTTC. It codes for CAWSVGTGRAYEQYF.

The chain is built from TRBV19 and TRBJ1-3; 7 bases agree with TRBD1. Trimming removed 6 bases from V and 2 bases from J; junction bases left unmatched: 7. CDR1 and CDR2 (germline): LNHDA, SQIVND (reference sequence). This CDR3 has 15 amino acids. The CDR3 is CASSHKTGAGNTIYF. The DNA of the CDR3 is TGTGCCAGTAGCCATAAAACAGGGGCTGGAAACACCATATATTTT.

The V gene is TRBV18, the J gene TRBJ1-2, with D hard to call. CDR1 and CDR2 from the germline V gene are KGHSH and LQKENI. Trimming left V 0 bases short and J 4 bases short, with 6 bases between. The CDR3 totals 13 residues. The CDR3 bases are TGTGCCAGCTCACCACCGGGTGTCTATGGCTACACCTTC. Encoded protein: CASSPPGVYGYTF.

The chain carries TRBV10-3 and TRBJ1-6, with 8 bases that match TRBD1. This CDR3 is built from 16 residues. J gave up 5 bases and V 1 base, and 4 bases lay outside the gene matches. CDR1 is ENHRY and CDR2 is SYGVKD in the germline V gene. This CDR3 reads CAISEFPGQDNSPLHF. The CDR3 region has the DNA TGTGCCATCAGTGAGTTCCCGGGACAGGATAATTCACCCCTCCACTTT.

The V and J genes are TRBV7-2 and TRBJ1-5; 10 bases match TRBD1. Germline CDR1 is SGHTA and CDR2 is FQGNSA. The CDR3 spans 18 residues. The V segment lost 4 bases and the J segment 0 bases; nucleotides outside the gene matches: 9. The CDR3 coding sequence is TGTGCCAGCAGCTCTAGGACAGGGGGGGACTATAGCAATCAGCCCCAGCATTTT. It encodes CASSSRTGGDYSNQPQHF.

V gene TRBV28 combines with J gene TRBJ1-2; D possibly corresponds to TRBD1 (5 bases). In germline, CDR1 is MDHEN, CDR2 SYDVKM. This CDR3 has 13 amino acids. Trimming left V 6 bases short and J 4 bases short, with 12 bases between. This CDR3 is CASSLTVTYGYTF. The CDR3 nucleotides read TGTGCCAGCAGCCTGACAGTCACCTATGGCTACACCTTC.

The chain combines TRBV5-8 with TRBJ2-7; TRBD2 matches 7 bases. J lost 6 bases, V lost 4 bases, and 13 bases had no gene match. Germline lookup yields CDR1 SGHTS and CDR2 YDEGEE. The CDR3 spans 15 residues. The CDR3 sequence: CASSQNTGLVGEQYF. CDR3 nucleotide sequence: TGTGCCAGCAGCCAAAATACTGGACTAGTCGGCGAGCAGTACTTC.

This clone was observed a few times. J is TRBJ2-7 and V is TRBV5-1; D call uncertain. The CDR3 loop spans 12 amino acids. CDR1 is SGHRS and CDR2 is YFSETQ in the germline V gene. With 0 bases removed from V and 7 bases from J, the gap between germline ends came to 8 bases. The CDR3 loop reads CASSLGLREQYF. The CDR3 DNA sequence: TGCGCCAGCAGCTTGGGGCTTAGGGAGCAGTACTTC.

CDR3 sequence: CASSHLGANTDTQYF. The CDR3 DNA sequence: TGCGCCAGCAGCCATCTTGGCGCAAACACAGATACGCAGTATTTT. This chain joins TRBV4-1 and TRBJ2-3; no definite D call. The V and J ends lost 3 bases and 2 bases respectively, with 12 bases between them. The CDR3 extends over 15 amino acids. Germline V gene data show CDR1 as MGHRA and CDR2 as YSYEKL.

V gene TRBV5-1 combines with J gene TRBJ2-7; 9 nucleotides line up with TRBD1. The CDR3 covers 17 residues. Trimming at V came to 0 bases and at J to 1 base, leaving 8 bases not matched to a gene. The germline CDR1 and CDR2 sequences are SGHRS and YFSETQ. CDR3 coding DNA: TGCGCCAGCAGCTTGGAGACAGGGGGGGGGAAGTCCTACGAGCAGTACTTC. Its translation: CASSLETGGGKSYEQYF.